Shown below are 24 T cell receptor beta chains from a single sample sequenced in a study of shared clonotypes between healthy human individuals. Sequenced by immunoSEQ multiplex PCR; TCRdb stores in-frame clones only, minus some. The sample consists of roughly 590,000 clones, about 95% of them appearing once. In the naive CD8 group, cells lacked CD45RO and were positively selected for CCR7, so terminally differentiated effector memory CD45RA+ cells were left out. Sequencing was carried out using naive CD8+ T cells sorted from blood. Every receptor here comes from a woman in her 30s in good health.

Here the CDR3 DNA reads TGTGCCAGCAGGGCGGGGGCCGGCTACGAGCAGTACTTC. Protein sequence: CASRAGAGYEQYF. The rearrangement joins TRBV27 to TRBJ2-5; TRBD2 is a possible D gene (7 bases). The end of the DNA fits TRBJ2-7 better, so the J call may be wrong. Germline lookup yields CDR1 MNHEY and CDR2 SMNVEV (reference sequence). The CDR3 loop spans 13 amino acids.

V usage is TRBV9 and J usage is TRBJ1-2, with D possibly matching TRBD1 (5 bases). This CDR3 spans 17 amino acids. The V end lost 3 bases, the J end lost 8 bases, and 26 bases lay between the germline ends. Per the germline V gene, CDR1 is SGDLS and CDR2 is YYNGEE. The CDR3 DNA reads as TGTGCCAGCAGCGCAGCCCCCGGCCTCAGGGTTATAGGAGGCTACACCTTC. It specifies CASSAAPGLRVIGGYTF.

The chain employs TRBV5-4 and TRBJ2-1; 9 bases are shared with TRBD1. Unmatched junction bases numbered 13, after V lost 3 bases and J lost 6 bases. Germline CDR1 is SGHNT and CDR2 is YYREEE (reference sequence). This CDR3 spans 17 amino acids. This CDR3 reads CASSWPAGTGRGNEQFF. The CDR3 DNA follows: TGTGCCAGCAGCTGGCCGGCCGGGACAGGGCGAGGCAATGAGCAGTTCTTC.

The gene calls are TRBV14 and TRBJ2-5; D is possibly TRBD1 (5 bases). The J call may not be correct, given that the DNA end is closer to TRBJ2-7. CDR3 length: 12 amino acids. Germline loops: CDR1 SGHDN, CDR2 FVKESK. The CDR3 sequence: CASSHTGYEQYF. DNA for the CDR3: TGTGCCAGCAGCCATACAGGCTACGAGCAGTACTTC.

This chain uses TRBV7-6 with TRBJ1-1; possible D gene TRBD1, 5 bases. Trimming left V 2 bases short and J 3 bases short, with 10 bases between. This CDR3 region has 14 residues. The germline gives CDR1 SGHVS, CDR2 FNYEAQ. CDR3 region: CASSLLRGDTEAFF. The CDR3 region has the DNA TGTGCCAGCAGCTTATTGAGAGGGGACACTGAAGCTTTCTTT.

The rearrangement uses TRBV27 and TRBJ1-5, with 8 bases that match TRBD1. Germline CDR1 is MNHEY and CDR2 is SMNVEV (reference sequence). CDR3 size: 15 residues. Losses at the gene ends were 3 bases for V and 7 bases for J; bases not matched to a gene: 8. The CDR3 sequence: CASSLSRTGRQPQHF. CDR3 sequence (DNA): TGTGCCAGCAGTTTGAGCCGGACAGGGCGACAGCCCCAGCATTTT.

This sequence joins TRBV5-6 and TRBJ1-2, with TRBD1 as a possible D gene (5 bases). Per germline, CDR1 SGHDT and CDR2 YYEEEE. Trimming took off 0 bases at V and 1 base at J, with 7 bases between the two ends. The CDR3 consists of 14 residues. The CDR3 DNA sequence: TGTGCCAGCAGCTTGGCAGGGAATAACTATGGCTACACCTTC. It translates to CASSLAGNNYGYTF. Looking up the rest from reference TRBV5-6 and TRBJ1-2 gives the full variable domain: DAGVTQSPTHLIKTRGQQVTLRCSPKSGHDTVSWYQQALGQGPQFIFQYYEEEERQRGNFPDRFSGHQFPNYSSELNVNALLLGDSALYLCASSLAGNNYGYTFGSGTRLTVV.

The CDR3 bases are TGTGCCAGCAGTTACGATCAAGGACACCGCTATGGCTACACCTTC. Protein product: CASSYDQGHRYGYTF. This chain uses TRBV6-5 with TRBJ1-2; D possibly corresponds to TRBD1 (5 bases). The length of the CDR3 is 15 residues. V lost 2 bases and J 4 bases, leaving 14 bases between the germline ends. CDR1 is MNHEY, CDR2 SVGAGI, per germline.

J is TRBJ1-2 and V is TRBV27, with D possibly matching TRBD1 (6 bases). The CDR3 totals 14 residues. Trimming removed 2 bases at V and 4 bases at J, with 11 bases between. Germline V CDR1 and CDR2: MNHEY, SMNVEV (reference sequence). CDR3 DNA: TGTGCCAGCAGTTTAAGCAGGGGAGGCTATGGCTACACCTTC. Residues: CASSLSRGGYGYTF.

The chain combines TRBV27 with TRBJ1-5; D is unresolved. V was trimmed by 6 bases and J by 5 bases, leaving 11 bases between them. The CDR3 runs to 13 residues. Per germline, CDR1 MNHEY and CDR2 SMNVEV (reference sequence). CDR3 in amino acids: CASRTGTHQPQHF. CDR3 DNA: TGTGCCAGCAGGACGGGCACTCATCAGCCCCAGCATTTT.

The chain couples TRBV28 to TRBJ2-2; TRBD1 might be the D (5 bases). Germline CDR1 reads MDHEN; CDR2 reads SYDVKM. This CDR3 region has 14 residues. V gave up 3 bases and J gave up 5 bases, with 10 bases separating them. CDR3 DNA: TGTGCCAGCAGTTTCCTAGGGGTGACCGGGGAGCTGTTTTTT. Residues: CASSFLGVTGELFF.

The CDR3, as DNA: TGTGCCAGCAGCGTAGGGACAGGAGTAAACACCGGGGAGCTGTTTTTT. Residues: CASSVGTGVNTGELFF. The J gene is TRBJ2-2, the V gene TRBV9; 7 positions match TRBD1. The CDR3 spans 16 residues. Trimming took 0 bases from V and 2 from J; bases not matched to a gene: 4. Per the germline V gene, CDR1 is SGDLS and CDR2 is YYNGEE. The full variable domain, rest sourced from reference TRBV9 and TRBJ2-2, is DSGVTQTPKHLITATGQRVTLRCSPRSGDLSVYWYQQSLDQGLQFLIQYYNGEERAKGNILERFSAQQFPDLHSELNLSSLELGDSALYFCASSVGTGVNTGELFFGEGSRLTVL.

CDR3 nucleotides: TGTGCCAGCAGCTTGGATTCCCGGACAGGGGAGTGGGAGACCCAGTACTTC. It codes for CASSLDSRTGEWETQYF. This sequence joins TRBV5-4 and TRBJ2-5; 9 positions match TRBD1. Losses at the gene ends were 0 bases for V and 5 bases for J; bases not matched to a gene: 11. Germline V gene sequence: CDR1 SGHNT, CDR2 YYREEE (reference sequence). This CDR3 region has 17 residues.

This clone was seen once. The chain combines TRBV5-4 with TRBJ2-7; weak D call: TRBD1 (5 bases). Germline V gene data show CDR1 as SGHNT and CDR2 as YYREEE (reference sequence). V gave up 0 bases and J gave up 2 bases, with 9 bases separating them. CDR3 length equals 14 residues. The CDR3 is CASSLATGAYEQYF. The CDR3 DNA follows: TGTGCCAGCAGCTTGGCCACAGGTGCCTACGAGCAGTACTTC.

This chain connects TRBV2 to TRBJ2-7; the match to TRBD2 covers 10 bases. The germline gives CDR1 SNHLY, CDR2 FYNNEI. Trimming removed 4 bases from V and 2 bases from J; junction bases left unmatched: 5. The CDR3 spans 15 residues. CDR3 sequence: CASSVSAGGPYEQYF. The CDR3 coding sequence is TGTGCCAGCAGTGTATCAGCGGGAGGGCCCTACGAGCAGTACTTC. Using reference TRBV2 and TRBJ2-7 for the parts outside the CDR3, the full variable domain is EPEVTQTPSHQVTQMGQEVILRCVPISNHLYFYWYRQILGQKVEFLVSFYNNEISEKSEIFDDQFSVERPDGSNFTLKIRSTKLEDSAMYFCASSVSAGGPYEQYFGPGTRLTVT.

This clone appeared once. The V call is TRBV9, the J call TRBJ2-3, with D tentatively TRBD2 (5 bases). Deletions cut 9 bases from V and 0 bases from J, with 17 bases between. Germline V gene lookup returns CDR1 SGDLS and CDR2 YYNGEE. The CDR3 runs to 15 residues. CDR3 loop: CATTSGIASTDTQYF. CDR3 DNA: TGTGCCACGACATCCGGGATTGCTAGCACAGATACGCAGTATTTT.

CDR3 DNA: TGTGCCAGCAGCCCCCCAAGTCTGCCGGCCTCGAGCGGGGAGCTGTTTTTT. Translated, it gives CASSPPSLPASSGELFF. The chain carries TRBV7-8 and TRBJ2-2; D is uncertain. Germline V CDR1 and CDR2: SGHVS, FQNEAQ. The V end lost 5 bases, the J end lost 7 bases, and 23 bases lay between the germline ends. The CDR3 has 17 amino acids. The whole variable domain, remainder taken from reference TRBV7-8 and TRBJ2-2, is GAGVSQSPRYKVAKRGQDVALRCDPISGHVSLFWYQQALGQGPEFLTYFQNEAQLDKSGLPSDRFFAERPEGSVSTLKIQRTQQEDSAVYLCASSPPSLPASSGELFFGEGSRLTVL.

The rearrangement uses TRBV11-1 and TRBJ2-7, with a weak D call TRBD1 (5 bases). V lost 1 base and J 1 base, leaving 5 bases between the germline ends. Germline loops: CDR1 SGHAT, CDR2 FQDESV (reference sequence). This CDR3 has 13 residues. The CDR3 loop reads CASSLEGSYEQYF. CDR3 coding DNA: TGTGCCAGCAGCTTAGAGGGGTCCTACGAGCAGTACTTC.

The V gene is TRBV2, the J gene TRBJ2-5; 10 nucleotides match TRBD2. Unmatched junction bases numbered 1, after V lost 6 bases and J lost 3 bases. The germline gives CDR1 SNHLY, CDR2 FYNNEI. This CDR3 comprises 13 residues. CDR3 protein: CASSGLAEETQYF. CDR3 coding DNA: TGTGCCAGCAGCGGACTAGCGGAAGAGACCCAGTACTTC.

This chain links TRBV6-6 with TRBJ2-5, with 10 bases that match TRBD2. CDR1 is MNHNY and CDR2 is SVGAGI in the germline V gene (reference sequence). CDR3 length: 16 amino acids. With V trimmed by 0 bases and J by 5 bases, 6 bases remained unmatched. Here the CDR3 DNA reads TGTGCCAGCAGTTACTCAGAGCGGGAGGGTCGGGAGACCCAGTACTTC. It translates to CASSYSEREGRETQYF.

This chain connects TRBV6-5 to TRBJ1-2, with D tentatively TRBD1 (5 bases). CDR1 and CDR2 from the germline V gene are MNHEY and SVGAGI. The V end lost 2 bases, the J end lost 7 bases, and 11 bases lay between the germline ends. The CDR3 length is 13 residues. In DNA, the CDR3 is TGTGCCAGCAGTTACGGGGGTCTTAGTGGCTACACCTTC. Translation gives CASSYGGLSGYTF.

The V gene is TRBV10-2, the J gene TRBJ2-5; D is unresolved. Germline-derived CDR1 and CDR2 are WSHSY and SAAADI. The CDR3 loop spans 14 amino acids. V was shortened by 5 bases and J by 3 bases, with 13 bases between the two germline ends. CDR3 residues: CASSKTGLKETQYF. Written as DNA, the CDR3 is TGCGCCAGCAGTAAGACTGGGCTAAAAGAGACCCAGTACTTC.

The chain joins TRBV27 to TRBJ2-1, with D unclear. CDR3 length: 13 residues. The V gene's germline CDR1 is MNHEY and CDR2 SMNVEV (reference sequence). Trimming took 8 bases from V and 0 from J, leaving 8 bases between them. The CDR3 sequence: CASQASSYNEQFF. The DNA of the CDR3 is TGTGCCAGCCAGGCGAGCTCCTACAATGAGCAGTTCTTC.

The CDR3 DNA reads as TGTGCCAGCAGCTTGTATCCTAGCGGTAACTACGAGCAGTACTTC. As protein: CASSLYPSGNYEQYF. V usage is TRBV5-4 and J usage is TRBJ2-7; 7 bases match TRBD2. The V gene end was trimmed by 1 base and the J gene end by 3 bases; junction bases not matched to a gene: 7. CDR3 length: 15 residues. Germline V lookup: CDR1 SGHNT, CDR2 YYREEE (reference sequence). The whole variable domain, filled in from reference TRBV5-4 and TRBJ2-7, reads ETGVTQSPTHLIKTRGQQVTLRCSSQSGHNTVSWYQQALGQGPQFIFQYYREEENGRGNFPPRFSGLQFPNYSSELNVNALELDDSALYLCASSLYPSGNYEQYFGPGTRLTVT.